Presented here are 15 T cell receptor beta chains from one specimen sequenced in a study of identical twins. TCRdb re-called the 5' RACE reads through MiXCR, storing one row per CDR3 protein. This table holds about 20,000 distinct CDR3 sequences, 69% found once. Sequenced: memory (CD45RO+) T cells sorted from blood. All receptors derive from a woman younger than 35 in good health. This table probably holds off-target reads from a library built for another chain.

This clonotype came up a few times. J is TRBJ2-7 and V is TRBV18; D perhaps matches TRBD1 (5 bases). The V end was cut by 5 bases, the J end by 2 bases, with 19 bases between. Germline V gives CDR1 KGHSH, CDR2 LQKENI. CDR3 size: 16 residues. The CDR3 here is CASSSADRPTTYEQYF. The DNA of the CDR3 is TGTGCCAGCTCATCGGCTGACAGACCTACCACCTACGAGCAGTACTTC.

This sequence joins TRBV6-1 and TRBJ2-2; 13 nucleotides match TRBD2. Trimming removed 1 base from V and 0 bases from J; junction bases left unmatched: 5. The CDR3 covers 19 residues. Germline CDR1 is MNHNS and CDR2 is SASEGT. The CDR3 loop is CASSEVPGLAGANTGELFF. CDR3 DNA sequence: TGTGCCAGCAGTGAAGTCCCCGGACTAGCGGGAGCGAACACCGGGGAGCTGTTTTTT.

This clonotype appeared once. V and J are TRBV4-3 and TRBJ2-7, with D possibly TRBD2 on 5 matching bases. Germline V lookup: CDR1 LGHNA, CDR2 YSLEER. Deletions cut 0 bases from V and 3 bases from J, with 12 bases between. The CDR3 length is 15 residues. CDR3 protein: CASSQDPREIYEQYF. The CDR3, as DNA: TGCGCCAGCAGCCAAGATCCGAGGGAAATCTACGAGCAGTACTTC.

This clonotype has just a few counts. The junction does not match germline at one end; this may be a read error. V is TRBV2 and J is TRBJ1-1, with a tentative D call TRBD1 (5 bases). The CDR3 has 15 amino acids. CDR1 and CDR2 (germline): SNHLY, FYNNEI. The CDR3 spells CARSENDSYYTEAFF. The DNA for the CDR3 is TGTGCCAGAAGTGAAAATGACAGCTATTACACTGAAGCTTTCTTT.

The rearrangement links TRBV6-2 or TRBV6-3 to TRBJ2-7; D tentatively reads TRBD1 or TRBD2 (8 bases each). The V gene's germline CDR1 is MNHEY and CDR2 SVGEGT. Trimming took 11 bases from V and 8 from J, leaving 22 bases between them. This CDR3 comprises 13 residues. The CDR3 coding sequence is TGTGCCTGCGGGAGGACAGGGAACCAGAAGCAGTACTTC. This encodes CACGRTGNQKQYF.

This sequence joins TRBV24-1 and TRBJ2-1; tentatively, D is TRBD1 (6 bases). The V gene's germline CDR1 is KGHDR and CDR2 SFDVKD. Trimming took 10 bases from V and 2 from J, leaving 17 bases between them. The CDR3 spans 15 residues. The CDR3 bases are TGTGCCACTCACAAGCTACAGGGAACCTACAATGAGCAGTTCTTC. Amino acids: CATHKLQGTYNEQFF.

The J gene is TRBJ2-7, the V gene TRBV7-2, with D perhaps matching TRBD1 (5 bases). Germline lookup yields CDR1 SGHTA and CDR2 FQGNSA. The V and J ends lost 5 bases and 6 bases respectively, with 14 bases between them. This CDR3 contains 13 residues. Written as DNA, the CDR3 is TGTGCCAGCAGCCTCAGGGTGGCCGGCGAGCAGTACTTC. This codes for CASSLRVAGEQYF.

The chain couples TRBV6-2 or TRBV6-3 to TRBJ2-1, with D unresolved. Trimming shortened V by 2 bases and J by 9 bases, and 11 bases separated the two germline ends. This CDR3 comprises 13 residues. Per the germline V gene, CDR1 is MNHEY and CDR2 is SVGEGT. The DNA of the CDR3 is TGTGCCAGCAGTTACGGGCTTGTAGGTGAGCAGTTCTTC. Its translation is CASSYGLVGEQFF.

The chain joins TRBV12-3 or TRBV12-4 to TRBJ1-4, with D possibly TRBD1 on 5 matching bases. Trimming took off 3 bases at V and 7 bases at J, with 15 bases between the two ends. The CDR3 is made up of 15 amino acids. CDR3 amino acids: CASSLGVGGGEKLFF. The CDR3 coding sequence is TGTGCCAGCAGTTTGGGGGTCGGGGGAGGTGAAAAACTGTTTTTT.

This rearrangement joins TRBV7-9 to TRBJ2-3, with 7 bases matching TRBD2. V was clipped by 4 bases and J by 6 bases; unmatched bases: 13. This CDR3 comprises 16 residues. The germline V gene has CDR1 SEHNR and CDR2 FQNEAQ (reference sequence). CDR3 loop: CASSYRGRMAYDTQYF. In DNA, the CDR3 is TGTGCCAGCAGCTATCGCGGGAGAATGGCGTATGATACGCAGTATTTT.

In DNA, the CDR3 is TGTGCCAGCAGCTTATTTACATCGGCCAAAAACATTCAGTACTTC. Translating it yields CASSLFTSAKNIQYF. The chain joins TRBV13 to TRBJ2-4; D remains ambiguous. Trimming stripped 2 bases from V and 1 base from J, with 9 bases between. Germline V gives CDR1 PRHDT, CDR2 FYEKMQ (reference sequence). CDR3 length equals 15 residues.

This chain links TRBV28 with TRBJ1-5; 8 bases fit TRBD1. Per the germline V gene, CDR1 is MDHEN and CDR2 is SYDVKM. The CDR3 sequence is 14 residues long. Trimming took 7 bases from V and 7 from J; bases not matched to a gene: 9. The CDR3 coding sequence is TGTGCCAGCATCTCGACAGGGGAGGACCAGCCCCAGCATTTT. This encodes CASISTGEDQPQHF.

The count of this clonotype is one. CDR3: CASSQIPGDGQPQHF. The CDR3 DNA sequence: TGCGCCAGCAGCCAGATTCCAGGGGACGGTCAGCCCCAGCATTTT. V gene TRBV4-1 combines with J gene TRBJ1-5; possibly TRBD1 for D (6 bases). The V end was cut by 3 bases, the J end by 6 bases, with 15 bases between. This CDR3 has 15 amino acids. Germline-derived CDR1 and CDR2 are MGHRA and YSYEKL.

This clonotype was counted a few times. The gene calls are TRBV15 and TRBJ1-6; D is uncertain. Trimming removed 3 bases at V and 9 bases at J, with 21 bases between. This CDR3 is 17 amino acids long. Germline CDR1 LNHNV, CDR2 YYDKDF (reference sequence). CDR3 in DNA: TGTGCCACCAGCAGGGCAAACATGGGCCTGTCGGGTTCACCCCTCCACTTT. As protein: CATSRANMGLSGSPLHF.

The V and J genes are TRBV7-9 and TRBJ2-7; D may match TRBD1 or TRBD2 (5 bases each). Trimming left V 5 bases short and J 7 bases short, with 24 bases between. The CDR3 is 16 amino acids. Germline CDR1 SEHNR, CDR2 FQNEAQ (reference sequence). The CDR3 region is CASSPLGDASKGEQYF. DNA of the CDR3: TGTGCCAGCAGCCCCTTGGGGGACGCGTCGAAAGGGGAGCAGTACTTC.